These T cell receptor beta chains were read from a single sample in a study of blood T cell repertoires in COVID-19. Sequenced by immunoSEQ multiplex PCR; TCRdb stores in-frame clones only, minus some. The sample consists of more than 100,000 clones, 75% to 90% of them appearing once. The sequencing input was peripheral blood. The receptors derive from a man aged 50-60 years with active or convalescent COVID-19. Each CDR3 is given without its conserved first and last residue.

V gene	CDR3 length	J gene	CDR3 protein
TRBV14	13	TRBJ1-6	ASSRWGGSFSPLH
TRBV4-3	14	TRBJ2-3	ASSQAAGGATDTQY
TRBV19	14	TRBJ2-4	ASSNGGALAKNIQY
TRBV6-5	11	TRBJ1-6	ASKRTGDSPLH
TRBV18	12	TRBJ2-3	ASSPAGTTDTQY
TRBV3-1/TRBV3-2	9	TRBJ2-3	ASGSTDTQY
TRBV2	9	TRBJ2-7	ASRGSYEQY
TRBV6-1	15	TRBJ1-5	ASSEKDSRISNQPQH
TRBV5-1	13	TRBJ2-7	ASSLVVGDAYEQY
TRBV7-9	16	TRBJ2-4	ASSSRVRGSIAKNIQY
TRBV5-1	11	TRBJ1-1	ASSIDRVTEAF
TRBV29-1	16	TRBJ2-7	SVLQFPPGQGGSYEQY
TRBV25-1	11	TRBJ1-2	ATSGGEYYGYT
TRBV3-1/TRBV3-2	12	TRBJ1-6	ASSQAQGNSPLH
TRBV9	15	TRBJ1-6	ASSVEADSSYNSPLH
TRBV20-1	13	TRBJ2-1	SASIASGGRNEQF
TRBV4-1	13	TRBJ1-1	ASSQDSGVGTEAF
TRBV6-6	15	TRBJ1-3	ASSRSGLIDSGNTIY
TRBV2	11	TRBJ1-3	ASSEARGGPIY
TRBV7-9	12	TRBJ2-7	ASSSLGGPYEQY
TRBV2	10	TRBJ2-7	AGNSGGAVQY
TRBV18	14	TRBJ1-3	ASSPRQIKAGNTIY
TRBV11-3	14	TRBJ2-2	ASSLEAGGLPGELF
TRBV11-1	13	TRBJ2-3	ASRILGGSTDTQY
TRBV5-1	12	TRBJ1-1	ASSSRTGDTEAF
TRBV10-3	12	TRBJ1-2	AIFSQTGGDGYT